A single sample gave rise to the 20 T cell receptor beta chains below, sequenced in a study of shared clonotypes between healthy human individuals. Method: immunoSEQ multiplex PCR; TCRdb's copy keeps in-frame clones and lacks some. The sample records about 820,000 clones, nearly 95% being singletons. Positively selected for CCR7, the CD45RO-negative cells used as naive CD8 cells excluded terminally differentiated effector memory CD45RA+ cells. Material for sequencing was naive CD8+ T cells sorted from blood. The receptors here all came from a man aged 30 to 39 in good health.

This sequence joins TRBV5-4 and TRBJ2-7; 9 bases line up with TRBD2. This CDR3 is built from 16 residues. J lost 0 bases, V lost 4 bases, and 8 bases had no gene match. Looked up from germline, CDR1 is SGHNT and CDR2 is YYREEE (reference sequence). The CDR3 DNA sequence: TGTGCCAGCAGCACCGGGAGTAGCGGGAGCTCCTACGAGCAGTACTTC. This gives the protein CASSTGSSGSSYEQYF.

The genes are TRBV5-4 and TRBJ2-7; TRBD2 might be the D (6 bases). V lost 0 bases and J lost 3, with 13 bases in between. The CDR3 loop spans 15 amino acids. From germline, CDR1 is SGHNT and CDR2 YYREEE (reference sequence). The CDR3, as DNA: TGTGCCAGCAGCTTGGGTACAGGAGGGGACTACGAGCAGTACTTC. Protein sequence: CASSLGTGGDYEQYF. Full variable domain (outside the CDR3, taken from reference TRBV5-4 and TRBJ2-7): ETGVTQSPTHLIKTRGQQVTLRCSSQSGHNTVSWYQQALGQGPQFIFQYYREEENGRGNFPPRFSGLQFPNYSSELNVNALELDDSALYLCASSLGTGGDYEQYFGPGTRLTVT.

The V call is TRBV6-5, the J call TRBJ2-7; 10 bases agree with TRBD1. The CDR3 runs to 13 residues. CDR1 is MNHEY and CDR2 is SVGAGI in the germline V gene. V was clipped by 4 bases and J by 5 bases; unmatched bases: 2. The CDR3 nucleotides read TGTGCCAGCAGTTTCGGGACAGGGGACGAGCAGTACTTC. Translated: CASSFGTGDEQYF.

This clone was seen just once. V is TRBV7-9 and J is TRBJ2-7; D ambiguous. The CDR3 is 11 amino acids. Per germline, CDR1 SEHNR and CDR2 FQNEAQ (reference sequence). V was cut by 6 bases and J by 5 bases, with 8 bases left in between. DNA for the CDR3: TGTGCCAGCAGTCCCGCCGACGAGCAGTACTTC. Protein product: CASSPADEQYF.

This rearrangement joins TRBV7-8 to TRBJ2-7; D gene uncertain. The ends were cut back, 2 bases at V and 7 bases at J, with 15 bases in the middle. CDR3 length: 14 residues. The germline V gene encodes CDR1 SGHVS and CDR2 FQNEAQ. CDR3 DNA sequence: TGTGCCAGCAGCTTAACGGTGGGCCCACGGGAGCAGTACTTC. This sequence encodes CASSLTVGPREQYF.

The chain employs TRBV11-1 and TRBJ2-7; TRBD2 matches at 9 bases. Germline loops: CDR1 SGHAT, CDR2 FQDESV (reference sequence). The junction had 9 bases not matched to a gene; V was cut back by 5 bases and J by 7 bases. This CDR3 has 14 amino acids. The CDR3 is CASSTIAGAGEQYF. The CDR3 coding sequence is TGTGCCAGCAGCACCATAGCGGGAGCAGGAGAGCAGTACTTC.

The chain links TRBV13 to TRBJ2-1; 8 bases are shared with TRBD2. J lost 7 bases, V lost 7 bases, and 15 bases had no gene match. This CDR3 is 16 amino acids long. Germline values: CDR1 PRHDT, CDR2 FYEKMQ (reference sequence). Here the CDR3 DNA reads TGTGCCAGCATCAACGCACGGAGCGGGAGAGGAAATGAGCAGTTCTTC. It is translated as CASINARSGRGNEQFF.

The chain joins TRBV19 to TRBJ1-2; 9 bases map to TRBD1. Germline CDR1 is LNHDA and CDR2 is SQIVND (reference sequence). The trim removed 6 bases at V and 0 bases at J, leaving 14 bases unmatched. The CDR3 is 18 amino acids. The CDR3 nucleotides are TGTGCCAGTAGGAAACGAACAGGGGGCTCGTTGGCTAACTATGGCTACACCTTC. This codes for CASRKRTGGSLANYGYTF. The full variable domain, in which reference TRBV19 and TRBJ1-2 provide the parts outside the CDR3, is DGGITQSPKYLFRKEGQNVTLSCEQNLNHDAMYWYRQDPGQGLRLIYYSQIVNDFQKGDIAEGYSVSREKKESFPLTVTSAQKNPTAFYLCASRKRTGGSLANYGYTFGSGTRLTVV.

V gene TRBV6-7 combines with J gene TRBJ2-7; 11 positions match TRBD1. TRBV6-7 is an ORF for which the function is uncertain. With V trimmed by 1 base and J by 3 bases, 2 bases remained unmatched. The CDR3 runs to 15 residues. The DNA of the CDR3 is TGTGCCAGCAGTTACTTTGGGACAGGGGGCTACGAGCAGTACTTC. It specifies CASSYFGTGGYEQYF.

This chain connects TRBV30 to TRBJ2-3; TRBD2 matches 8 bases. With V trimmed by 5 bases and J by 0 bases, 4 bases remained unmatched. CDR1 GTSNPN and CDR2 SVGIG come from the germline V gene (reference sequence). This CDR3 region has 14 residues. CDR3 sequence reads: CAWVTSDSTDTQYF. The CDR3 region has the DNA TGTGCCTGGGTGACTAGCGACAGCACAGATACGCAGTATTTT.

This clone was observed once. The rearrangement links TRBV9 to TRBJ2-4; D perhaps matches TRBD1 (7 bases). V was cut by 0 bases and J by 8 bases, with 15 bases left in between. Germline loops: CDR1 SGDLS, CDR2 YYNGEE. This CDR3 is built from 15 residues. The CDR3 DNA follows: TGTGCCAGCAGCGTAGACCCAGGGGGGTTGGACATTCAGTACTTC. Translation gives CASSVDPGGLDIQYF.

The rearrangement uses TRBV12-5 and TRBJ2-3; the D is unclear. CDR1 LGHNT and CDR2 FRNRAP come from the germline V gene. V lost 1 base to trimming and J lost 0 bases, with 11 bases between them. The CDR3 covers 16 residues. This CDR3 reads CASGLDPKGSTDTQYF. The CDR3, as DNA: TGTGCTAGTGGTTTGGACCCCAAGGGTAGCACAGATACGCAGTATTTT.

This clone was found once. V usage is TRBV10-1 and J usage is TRBJ2-3; 11 bases agree with TRBD2. V gave up 4 bases and J gave up 0 bases; unmatched junction bases: 9. Germline assignment: CDR1 WNHNN and CDR2 SYGVQD (reference sequence). This CDR3 spans 18 amino acids. CDR3 DNA: TGCGCCAGCAGTGCGTTCCCCGGGACTAGCGGTAGCACAGATACGCAGTATTTT. Translating it yields CASSAFPGTSGSTDTQYF.

This sequence joins TRBV7-9 and TRBJ1-1; D is unclear. The germline V gene encodes CDR1 SEHNR and CDR2 FQNEAQ (reference sequence). The CDR3 is 16 residues long. The V end lost 1 base, the J end lost 0 bases, and 12 bases lay between the germline ends. CDR3 residues: CASSLGQLTMNTEAFF. Written as DNA, the CDR3 is TGTGCCAGCAGCTTAGGTCAGCTTACAATGAACACTGAAGCTTTCTTT.

This chain links TRBV7-6 with TRBJ2-2; D is undetermined. The CDR3 contains 14 residues. Germline CDR1 reads SGHVS; CDR2 reads FNYEAQ. V lost 0 bases to trimming and J lost 3 bases, with 5 bases between them. For the CDR3, the DNA is TGTGCCAGCAGCTTAGCGCAAGACACCGGGGAGCTGTTTTTT. Translation: CASSLAQDTGELFF.

The rearrangement joins TRBV9 to TRBJ2-5, with D possibly TRBD2 on 5 matching bases. With 3 bases removed from V and 5 bases from J, the gap between germline ends came to 20 bases. From germline, CDR1 is SGDLS and CDR2 YYNGEE. This CDR3 has 16 residues. The CDR3 spells CASSAGSSWNDETQYF. In DNA form, the CDR3 reads TGTGCCAGCAGCGCGGGGAGTAGTTGGAATGATGAGACCCAGTACTTC.

The chain links TRBV7-2 to TRBJ2-2; a possible D gene is TRBD2 (5 bases). From germline, CDR1 is SGHTA and CDR2 FQGNSA. V lost 2 bases, J lost 0 bases, and 13 bases lay in between. The CDR3 spans 17 residues. CDR3 loop: CASSLRRDLTNTGELFF. The CDR3 DNA follows: TGTGCCAGCAGCTTACGACGGGATCTAACGAACACCGGGGAGCTGTTTTTT.

This chain links TRBV4-1 with TRBJ2-1; D ambiguous. V shed 0 bases and J shed 7 bases, with 10 bases lying between them. Germline CDR1 is MGHRA and CDR2 is YSYEKL. This CDR3 spans 14 amino acids. CDR3: CASSQDMAGNEQFF. The DNA of the CDR3 is TGCGCCAGCAGCCAAGATATGGCAGGAAATGAGCAGTTCTTC.

The chain carries TRBV29-1 and TRBJ2-3, with D perhaps matching TRBD1 (6 bases). Trimming took 3 bases from V and 4 from J, leaving 11 bases between them. This CDR3 comprises 13 residues. The V gene's germline CDR1 is SQVTM and CDR2 ANQGSEA. The CDR3 protein is CSVDVGAADTQYF. The DNA of the CDR3 is TGCAGCGTTGACGTGGGGGCGGCAGATACGCAGTATTTT.

The gene calls are TRBV4-1 and TRBJ1-1, with a weak D call TRBD1 (5 bases). This CDR3 has 12 residues. The V gene lost 1 base and the J gene lost 8 bases, with 8 bases spanning the gap. Looked up from germline, CDR1 is MGHRA and CDR2 is YSYEKL. The CDR3, as DNA: TGCGCCAGCAGCCAAGTGGGGGGGGAAGCTTTCTTT. The encoded protein is CASSQVGGEAFF.